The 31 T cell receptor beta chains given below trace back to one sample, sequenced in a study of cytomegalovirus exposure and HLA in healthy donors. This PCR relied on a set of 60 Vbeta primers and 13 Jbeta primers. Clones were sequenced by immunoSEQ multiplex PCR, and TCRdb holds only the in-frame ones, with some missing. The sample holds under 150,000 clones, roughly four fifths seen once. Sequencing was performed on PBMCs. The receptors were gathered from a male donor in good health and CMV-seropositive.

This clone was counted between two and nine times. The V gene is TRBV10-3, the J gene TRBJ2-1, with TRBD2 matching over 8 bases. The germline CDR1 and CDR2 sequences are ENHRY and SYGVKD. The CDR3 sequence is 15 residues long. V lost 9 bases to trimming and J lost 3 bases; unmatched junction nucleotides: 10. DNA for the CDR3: TGTGCCATGTCGGCAGCGGGAGCCGGCTACAATGAGCAGTTCTTC. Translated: CAMSAAGAGYNEQFF.

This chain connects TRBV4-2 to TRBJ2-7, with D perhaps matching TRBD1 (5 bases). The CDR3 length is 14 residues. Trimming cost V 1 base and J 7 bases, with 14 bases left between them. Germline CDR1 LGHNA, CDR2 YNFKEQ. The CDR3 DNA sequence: TGTGCCAGCAGCCAAGGTCCGCAGGGTGAGGAGCAGTACTTC. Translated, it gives CASSQGPQGEEQYF.

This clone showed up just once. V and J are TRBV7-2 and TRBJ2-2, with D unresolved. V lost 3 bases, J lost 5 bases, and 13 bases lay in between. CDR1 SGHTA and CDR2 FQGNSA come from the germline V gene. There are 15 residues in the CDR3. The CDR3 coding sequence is TGTGCCAGCAGCTTTCGAAGCGTTGGGACCGGGGAGCTGTTTTTT. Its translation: CASSFRSVGTGELFF. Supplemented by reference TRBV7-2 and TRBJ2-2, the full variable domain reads GAGVSQSPSNKVTEKGKDVELRCDPISGHTALYWYRQSLGQGLEFLIYFQGNSAPDKSGLPSDRFSAERTGGSVSTLTIQRTQQEDSAVYLCASSFRSVGTGELFFGEGSRLTVL.

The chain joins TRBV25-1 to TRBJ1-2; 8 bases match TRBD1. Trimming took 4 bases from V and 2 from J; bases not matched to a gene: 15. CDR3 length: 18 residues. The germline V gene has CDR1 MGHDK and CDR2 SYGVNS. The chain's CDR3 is CASSGGEDREGTNYGYTF. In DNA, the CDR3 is TGTGCCAGCAGTGGAGGTGAGGACAGGGAAGGTACAAACTATGGCTACACCTTC.

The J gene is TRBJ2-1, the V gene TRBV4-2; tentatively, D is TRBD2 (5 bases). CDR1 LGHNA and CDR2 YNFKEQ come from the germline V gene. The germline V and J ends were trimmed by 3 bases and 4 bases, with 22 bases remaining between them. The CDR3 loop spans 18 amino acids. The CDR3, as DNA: TGTGCCAGCAGCCAGGCTTCCCGGGGAGCCGGGTCTTACAATGAGCAGTTCTTC. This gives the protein CASSQASRGAGSYNEQFF.

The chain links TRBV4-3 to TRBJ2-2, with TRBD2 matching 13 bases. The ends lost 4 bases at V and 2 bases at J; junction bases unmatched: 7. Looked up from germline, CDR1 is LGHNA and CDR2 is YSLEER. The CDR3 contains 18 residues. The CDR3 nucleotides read TGCGCCAGCAGCCCTTCCGGGACTAGCGGGATAAACACCGGGGAGCTGTTTTTT. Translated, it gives CASSPSGTSGINTGELFF.

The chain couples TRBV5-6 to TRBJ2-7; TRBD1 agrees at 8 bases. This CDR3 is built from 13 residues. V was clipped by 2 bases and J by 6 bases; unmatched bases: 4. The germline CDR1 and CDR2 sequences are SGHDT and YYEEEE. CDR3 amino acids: CASSFATGGEQYF. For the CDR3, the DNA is TGTGCCAGCAGCTTTGCCACAGGGGGCGAGCAGTACTTC.

CDR3 DNA: TGTGCCAGCAGCTCGCCCCGACAGACTCCCGATGAAAAACTGTTTTTT. Translated: CASSSPRQTPDEKLFF. The V call is TRBV11-2, the J call TRBJ1-4, with a weak D call TRBD1 (5 bases). CDR3 size: 16 residues. V was clipped by 4 bases and J by 6 bases, with 18 bases between them. Germline CDR1 SGHAT, CDR2 FQNNGV. The complete variable domain, with remaining parts taken from reference TRBV11-2 and TRBJ1-4, reads EAGVAQSPRYKIIEKRQSVAFWCNPISGHATLYWYQQILGQGPKLLIQFQNNGVVDDSQLPKDRFSAERLKGVDSTLKIQPAKLEDSAVYLCASSSPRQTPDEKLFFGSGTQLSVL.

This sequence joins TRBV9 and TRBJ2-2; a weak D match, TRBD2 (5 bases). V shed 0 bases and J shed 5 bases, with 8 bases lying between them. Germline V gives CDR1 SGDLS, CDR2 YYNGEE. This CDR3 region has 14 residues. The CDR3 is CASSVASGTGELFF. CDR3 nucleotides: TGTGCCAGCAGCGTAGCGTCGGGGACCGGGGAGCTGTTTTTT.

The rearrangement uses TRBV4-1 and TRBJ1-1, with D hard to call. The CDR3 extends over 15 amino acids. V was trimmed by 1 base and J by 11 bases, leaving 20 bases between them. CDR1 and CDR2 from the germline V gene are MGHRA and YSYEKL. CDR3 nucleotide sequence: TGCGCCAGCAGCCAAGGACCAGCGGCCCCCATGAATGCTTTCTTT. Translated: CASSQGPAAPMNAFF.

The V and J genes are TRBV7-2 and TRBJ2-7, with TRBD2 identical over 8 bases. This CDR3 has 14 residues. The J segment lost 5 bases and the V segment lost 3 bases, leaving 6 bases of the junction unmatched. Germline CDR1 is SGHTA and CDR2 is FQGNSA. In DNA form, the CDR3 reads TGTGCCAGCAGCTTTCCCTCGGGAGGGGACGAGCAGTACTTC. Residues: CASSFPSGGDEQYF.

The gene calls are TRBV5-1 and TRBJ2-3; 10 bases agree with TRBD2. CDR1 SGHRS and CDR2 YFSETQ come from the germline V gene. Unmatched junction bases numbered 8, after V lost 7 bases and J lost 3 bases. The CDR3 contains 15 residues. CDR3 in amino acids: CASGTGTSETDTQYF. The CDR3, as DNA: TGCGCCAGCGGTACTGGGACTAGCGAGACAGATACGCAGTATTTT.

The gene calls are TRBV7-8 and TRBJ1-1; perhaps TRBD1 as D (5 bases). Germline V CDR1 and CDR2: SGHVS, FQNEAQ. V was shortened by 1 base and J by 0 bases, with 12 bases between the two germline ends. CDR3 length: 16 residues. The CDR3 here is CASSLGMEGMNTEAFF. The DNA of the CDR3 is TGTGCCAGCAGCTTAGGAATGGAGGGGATGAACACTGAAGCTTTCTTT.

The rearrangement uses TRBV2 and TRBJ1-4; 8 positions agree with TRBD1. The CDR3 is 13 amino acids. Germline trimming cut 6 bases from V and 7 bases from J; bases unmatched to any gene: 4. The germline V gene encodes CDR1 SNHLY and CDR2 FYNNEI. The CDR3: CASRTGEGEKLFF. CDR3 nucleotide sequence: TGTGCCAGCAGGACAGGGGAAGGTGAAAAACTGTTTTTT.

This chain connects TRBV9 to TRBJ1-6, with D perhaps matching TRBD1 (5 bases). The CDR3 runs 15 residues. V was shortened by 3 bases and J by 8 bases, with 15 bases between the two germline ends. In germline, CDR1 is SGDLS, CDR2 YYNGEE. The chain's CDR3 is CASSGLDSSYSPLHF. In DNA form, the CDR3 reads TGTGCCAGCAGCGGATTAGACAGTTCCTATTCACCCCTCCACTTT.

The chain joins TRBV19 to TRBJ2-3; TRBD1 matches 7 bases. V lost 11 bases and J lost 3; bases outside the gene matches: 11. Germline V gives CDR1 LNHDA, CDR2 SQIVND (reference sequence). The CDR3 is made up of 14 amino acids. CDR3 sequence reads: CAAGRQGGTDTQYF. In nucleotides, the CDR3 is TGTGCCGCAGGCCGACAGGGTGGGACAGATACGCAGTATTTT.

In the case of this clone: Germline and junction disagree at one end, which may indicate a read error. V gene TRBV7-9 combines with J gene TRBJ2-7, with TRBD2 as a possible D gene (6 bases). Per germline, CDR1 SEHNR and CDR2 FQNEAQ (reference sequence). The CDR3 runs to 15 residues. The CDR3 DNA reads TGTTCCAGCAGCTTAGTTGGCGGGACCCACGTCGGGCAGTACTTC. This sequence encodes CSSSLVGGTHVGQYF.

The DNA for the CDR3 is TGTGCCAGCAGCTTAGAGGGGACTAGCGGGTACAATGAGCAGTTCTTC. It encodes CASSLEGTSGYNEQFF. The rearrangement joins TRBV11-3 to TRBJ2-1; 12 positions match TRBD2. The V and J ends lost 0 bases and 4 bases, in that order; junction bases with no gene match: 1. The CDR3 is 16 residues long. The V gene's germline CDR1 is SGHNT and CDR2 YENEEA.

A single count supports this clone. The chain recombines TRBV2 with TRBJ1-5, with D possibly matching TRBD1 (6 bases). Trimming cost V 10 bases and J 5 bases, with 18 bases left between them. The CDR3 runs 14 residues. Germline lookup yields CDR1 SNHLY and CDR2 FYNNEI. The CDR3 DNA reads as TGTGCCACCGCCTCACAGGGAATGTATCAGCCCCAGCATTTT. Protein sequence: CATASQGMYQPQHF.

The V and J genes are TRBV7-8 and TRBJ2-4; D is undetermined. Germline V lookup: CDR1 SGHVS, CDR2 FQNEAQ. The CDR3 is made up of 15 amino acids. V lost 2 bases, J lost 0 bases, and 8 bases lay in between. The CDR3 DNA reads TGTGCCAGCAGCTTACTATCTCAAGCCAAAAACATTCAGTACTTC. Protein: CASSLLSQAKNIQYF.

The CDR3 sequence: CASSLKGAHQPQHF. CDR3 nucleotide sequence: TGTGCCAGCAGCTTAAAAGGGGCGCATCAGCCCCAGCATTTT. This chain connects TRBV7-9 to TRBJ1-5; perhaps TRBD1 as D (5 bases). Germline V gene data show CDR1 as SEHNR and CDR2 as FQNEAQ (reference sequence). The V end was cut by 2 bases, the J end by 5 bases, with 10 bases between. CDR3 length: 14 amino acids. Full variable domain (outside the CDR3, taken from reference TRBV7-9 and TRBJ1-5): DTGVSQNPRHKITKRGQNVTFRCDPISEHNRLYWYRQTLGQGPEFLTYFQNEAQLEKSRLLSDRFSAERPKGSFSTLEIQRTEQGDSAMYLCASSLKGAHQPQHFGDGTRLSIL.

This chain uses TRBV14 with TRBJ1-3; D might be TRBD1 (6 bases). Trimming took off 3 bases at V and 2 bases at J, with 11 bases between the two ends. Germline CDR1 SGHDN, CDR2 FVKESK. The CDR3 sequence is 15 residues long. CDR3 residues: CASSQQTGPGNTIYF. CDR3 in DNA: TGTGCCAGCAGCCAGCAGACAGGCCCTGGAAACACCATATATTTT.

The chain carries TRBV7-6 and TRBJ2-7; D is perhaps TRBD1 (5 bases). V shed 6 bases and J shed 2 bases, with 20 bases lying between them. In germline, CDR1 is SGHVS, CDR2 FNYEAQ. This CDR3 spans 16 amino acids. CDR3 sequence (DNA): TGTGCCAGCAGTTCGAGCACCCTAGACAGCACCTACGAGCAGTACTTC. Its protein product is CASSSSTLDSTYEQYF.

Here the CDR3 DNA reads TGTGCCATTTTGACTTCCACCGGGGAGCTGTTTTTT. Residues: CAILTSTGELFF. The chain couples TRBV10-3 to TRBJ2-2; no firm D call. V was trimmed by 9 bases and J by 4 bases, leaving 9 bases between them. This CDR3 comprises 12 residues. CDR1 ENHRY and CDR2 SYGVKD come from the germline V gene.

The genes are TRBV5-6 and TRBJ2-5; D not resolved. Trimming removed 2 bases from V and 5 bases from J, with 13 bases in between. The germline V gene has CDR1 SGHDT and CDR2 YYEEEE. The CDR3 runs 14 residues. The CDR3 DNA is TGTGCCAGCAGCTTCGGAGTAAGAGAGGAGACCCAGTACTTC. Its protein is CASSFGVREETQYF. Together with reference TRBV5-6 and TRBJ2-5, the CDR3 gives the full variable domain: DAGVTQSPTHLIKTRGQQVTLRCSPKSGHDTVSWYQQALGQGPQFIFQYYEEEERQRGNFPDRFSGHQFPNYSSELNVNALLLGDSALYLCASSFGVREETQYFGPGTRLLVL.

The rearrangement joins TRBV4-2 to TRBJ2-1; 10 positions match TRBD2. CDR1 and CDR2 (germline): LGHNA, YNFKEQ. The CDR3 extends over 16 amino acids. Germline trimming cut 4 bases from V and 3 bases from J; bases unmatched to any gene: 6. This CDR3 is CASSLLGTSVYNEQFF. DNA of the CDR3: TGTGCCAGCAGCCTCCTAGGGACTAGCGTCTACAATGAGCAGTTCTTC.

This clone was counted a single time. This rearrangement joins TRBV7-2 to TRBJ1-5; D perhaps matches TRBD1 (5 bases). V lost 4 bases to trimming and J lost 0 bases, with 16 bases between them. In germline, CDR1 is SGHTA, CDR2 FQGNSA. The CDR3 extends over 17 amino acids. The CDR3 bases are TGTGCCAGCAGCTCAACCGGCCCCAGGGCTAGCAATCAGCCCCAGCATTTT. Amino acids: CASSSTGPRASNQPQHF.

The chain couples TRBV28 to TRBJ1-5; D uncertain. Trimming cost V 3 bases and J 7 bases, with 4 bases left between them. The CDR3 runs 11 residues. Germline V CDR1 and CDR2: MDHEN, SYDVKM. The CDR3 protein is CASSFGQPQHF. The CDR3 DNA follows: TGTGCCAGCAGTTTTGGCCAGCCCCAGCATTTT.

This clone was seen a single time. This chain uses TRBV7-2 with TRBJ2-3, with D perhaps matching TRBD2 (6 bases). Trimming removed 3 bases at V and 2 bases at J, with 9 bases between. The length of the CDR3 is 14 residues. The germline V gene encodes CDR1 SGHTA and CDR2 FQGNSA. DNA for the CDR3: TGTGCCAGCAGCTTCGGGGGAAACACAGATACGCAGTATTTT. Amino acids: CASSFGGNTDTQYF.

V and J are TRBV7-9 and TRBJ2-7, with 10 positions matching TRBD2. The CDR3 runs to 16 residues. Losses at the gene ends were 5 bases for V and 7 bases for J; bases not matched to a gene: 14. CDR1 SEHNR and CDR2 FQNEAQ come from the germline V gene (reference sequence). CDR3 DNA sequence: TGTGCCAGCAGCCGCTACTCTAGCGGGAGAGACGGGGAGCAGTACTTC. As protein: CASSRYSSGRDGEQYF.

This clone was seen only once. The DNA for the CDR3 is TGTGCCAGCAGCTTATTTTTAAGCGGGAGGACGACCGGGGAGCTGTTTTTT. Translating it yields CASSLFLSGRTTGELFF. The chain joins TRBV11-2 to TRBJ2-2; 9 bases agree with TRBD2. The J segment lost 5 bases and the V segment lost 2 bases, leaving 9 bases of the junction unmatched. The V gene's germline CDR1 is SGHAT and CDR2 FQNNGV. The CDR3 loop spans 17 amino acids.